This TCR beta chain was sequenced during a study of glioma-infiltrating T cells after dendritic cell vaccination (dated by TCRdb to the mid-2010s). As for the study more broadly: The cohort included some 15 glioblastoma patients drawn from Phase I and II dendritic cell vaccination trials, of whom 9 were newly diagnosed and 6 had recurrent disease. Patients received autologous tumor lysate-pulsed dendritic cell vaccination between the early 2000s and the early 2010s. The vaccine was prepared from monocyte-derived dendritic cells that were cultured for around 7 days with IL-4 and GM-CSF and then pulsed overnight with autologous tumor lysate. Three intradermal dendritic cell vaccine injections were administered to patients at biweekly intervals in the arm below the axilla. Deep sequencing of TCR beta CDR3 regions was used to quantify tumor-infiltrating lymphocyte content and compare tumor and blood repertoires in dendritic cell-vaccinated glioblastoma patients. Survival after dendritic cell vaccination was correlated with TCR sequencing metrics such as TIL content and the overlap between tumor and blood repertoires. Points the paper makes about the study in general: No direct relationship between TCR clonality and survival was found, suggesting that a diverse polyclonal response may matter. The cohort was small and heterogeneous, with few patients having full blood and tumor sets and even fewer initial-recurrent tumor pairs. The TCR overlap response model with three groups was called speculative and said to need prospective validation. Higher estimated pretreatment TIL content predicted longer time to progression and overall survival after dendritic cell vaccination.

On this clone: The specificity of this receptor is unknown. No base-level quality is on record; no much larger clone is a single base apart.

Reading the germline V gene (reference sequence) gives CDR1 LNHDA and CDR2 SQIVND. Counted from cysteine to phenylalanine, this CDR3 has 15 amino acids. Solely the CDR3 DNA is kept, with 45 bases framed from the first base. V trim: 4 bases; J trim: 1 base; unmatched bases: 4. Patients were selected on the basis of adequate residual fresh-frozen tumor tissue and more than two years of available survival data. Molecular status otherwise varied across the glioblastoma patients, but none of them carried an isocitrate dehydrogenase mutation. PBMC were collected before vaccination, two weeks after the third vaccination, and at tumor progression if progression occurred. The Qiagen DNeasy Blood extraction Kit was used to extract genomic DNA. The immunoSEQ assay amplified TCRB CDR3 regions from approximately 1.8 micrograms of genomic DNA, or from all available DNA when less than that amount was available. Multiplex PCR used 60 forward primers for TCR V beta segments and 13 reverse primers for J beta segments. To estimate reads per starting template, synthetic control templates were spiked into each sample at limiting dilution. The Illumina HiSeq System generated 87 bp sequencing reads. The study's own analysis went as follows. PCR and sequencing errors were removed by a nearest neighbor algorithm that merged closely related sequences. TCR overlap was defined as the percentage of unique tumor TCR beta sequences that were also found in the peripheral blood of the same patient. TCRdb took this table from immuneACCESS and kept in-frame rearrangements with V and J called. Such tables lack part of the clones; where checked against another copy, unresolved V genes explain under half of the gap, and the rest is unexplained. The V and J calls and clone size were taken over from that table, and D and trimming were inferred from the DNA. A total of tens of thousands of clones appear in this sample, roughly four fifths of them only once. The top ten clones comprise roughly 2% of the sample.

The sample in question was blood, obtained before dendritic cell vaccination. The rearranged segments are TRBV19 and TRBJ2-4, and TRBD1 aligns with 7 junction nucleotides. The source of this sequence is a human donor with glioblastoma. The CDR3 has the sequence CASSTGQTAKNIQYF. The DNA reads TGTGCCAGTAGTACGGGACAGACGGCCAAAAACATTCAGTACTTC.